Below are 2 T cell receptor beta chains sequenced from a single sample in a study of CDR3 diversity in severe acne. Each CDR3 protein gets one entry after TCRdb re-called the PCR reads with MiXCR. The table records around 85,000 distinct CDR3 sequences, under 55% of them present only once. Sequencing was carried out using blood. The origin of the receptors is a male donor with severe acne vulgaris.

This chain uses TRBV13 with TRBJ2-5; D is uncertain. V was pared by 8 bases and J by 2 bases, with 12 bases between. The CDR3 sequence is 13 residues long. Germline V gene sequence: CDR1 PRHDT, CDR2 FYEKMQ (reference sequence). The CDR3 coding sequence is TGTGCCAGCCTTAGTATGGCACAAGAGACCCAGTACTTC. It is translated as CASLSMAQETQYF.

Notes on this clonotype: The junction shows a germline mismatch at one end, possibly a read error. This sequence joins TRBV10-3 and TRBJ2-7; 13 bases are a match to TRBD2. CDR3 length equals 17 residues. Germline V lookup: CDR1 ENHRY, CDR2 SYGVKD. The CDR3 region has the DNA TGTGCCAGCAGTGCCCTGGGACTAGCGGGGCCGAGGGACGAGCAGTACTTC. Amino acids: CASSALGLAGPRDEQYF.